Listed below are T cell receptor beta chains from one sample, sequenced in a study of T-cell memory formation after mild COVID-19. In TCRdb, the 5' RACE reads were re-called with MiXCR into one record per CDR3 protein. The profile shows 500,000 to 550,000 distinct CDR3 sequences, around 21% of them singletons. Sequencing was done on a sample of PBMCs or a T cell subset sorted from them (not recorded which). The receptor source for this set is an adult woman who had mild COVID-19 (a few samples of this study predate the infection). Cell type and time point are not known. The conserved cysteine and the conserved F or W are not part of the CDR3 here. Fields, in order: CDR3 length, J gene, V gene, CDR3 protein.

cdr3_length: 12; j_call: TRBJ1-2; v_call: TRBV5-4; cdr3_aa: ASREQGSNYGYT
cdr3_length: 13; j_call: TRBJ1-1; v_call: TRBV24-1; cdr3_aa: ATSGGQGSNTEAF
cdr3_length: 12; j_call: TRBJ1-2; v_call: TRBV5-1; cdr3_aa: ASSLASGDYGYT
cdr3_length: 11; j_call: TRBJ2-5; v_call: TRBV4-1; cdr3_aa: ASSQGLAETQY
cdr3_length: 12; j_call: TRBJ2-1; v_call: TRBV20-1; cdr3_aa: SARDLAGGNEQF
cdr3_length: 16; j_call: TRBJ2-1; v_call: TRBV2; cdr3_aa: ASSEAGGAARSYNEQF
cdr3_length: 14; j_call: TRBJ2-7; v_call: TRBV3-1; cdr3_aa: ASSHHRATGSYEQY
cdr3_length: 11; j_call: TRBJ2-1; v_call: TRBV29-1; cdr3_aa: SVGWGLGGEQF
cdr3_length: 16; j_call: TRBJ2-6; v_call: TRBV19; cdr3_aa: ASTSRLAVPSGANVLT
cdr3_length: 12; j_call: TRBJ2-7; v_call: TRBV7-9; cdr3_aa: ASSPSGTYYEQY
cdr3_length: 12; j_call: TRBJ1-2; v_call: TRBV7-9; cdr3_aa: ASSLADRGFGYT
cdr3_length: 11; j_call: TRBJ2-5; v_call: TRBV5-1; cdr3_aa: ASNPGSRETQY
cdr3_length: 15; j_call: TRBJ1-1; v_call: TRBV5-6; cdr3_aa: ASSFESGVAGGTEAF
cdr3_length: 13; j_call: TRBJ2-5; v_call: TRBV24-1; cdr3_aa: ATSDPLGGQETQY
cdr3_length: 12; j_call: TRBJ1-5; v_call: TRBV6-1; cdr3_aa: ASRDRQGGQPQH
cdr3_length: 13; j_call: TRBJ2-1; v_call: TRBV7-9; cdr3_aa: ASSLVGQRYNEQF
cdr3_length: 14; j_call: TRBJ2-3; v_call: TRBV24-1; cdr3_aa: ATSDFMADSTDTQY
cdr3_length: 16; j_call: TRBJ2-5; v_call: TRBV20-1; cdr3_aa: SARAFWRTGFFLETQY
cdr3_length: 15; j_call: TRBJ1-1; v_call: TRBV7-3; cdr3_aa: ASSSTGYGVQSTEAF
cdr3_length: 11; j_call: TRBJ1-2; v_call: TRBV18; cdr3_aa: ASSRGPDYGYT